These T cell receptor beta chains were read from a single sample in a study of T cell responses to AZD1222 COVID-19 vaccine. Generated by immunoSEQ multiplex PCR, the TCRdb table keeps only in-frame clones and is missing some. The table shows some 60,000 clones, with 85% to 90% occurring only once. This material consisted of peripheral blood, taken 28 days after the second AZD1222 dose. The receptors originated from an adult who received the AZD1222 COVID-19 vaccine. Both conserved end residues are part of each CDR3. A D gene is named only where the DNA matches it firmly. Clone size, where shown, is once, few, many, or a class for clones that have expanded.

d_call: .
j_call: TRBJ2-3
clone_size: .
v_call: TRBV7-2
cdr3_aa: CASGGGLDTQYF
cdr3_nt: TGTGCCAGTGGAGGGGGCTTGGATACGCAGTATTTT

d_call: .
j_call: TRBJ2-2
clone_size: .
v_call: TRBV10-3
cdr3_aa: CAISQVGTQGGELFF
cdr3_nt: TGTGCCATCAGTCAAGTCGGGACCCAGGGCGGGGAGCTGTTTTTT

d_call: TRBD2
j_call: TRBJ2-7
clone_size: .
v_call: TRBV10-1
cdr3_aa: CASSAGTSGPTRYEQYF
cdr3_nt: TGCGCCAGCAGTGCCGGGACTAGCGGGCCTACGCGCTACGAGCAGTACTTC

d_call: TRBD2
j_call: TRBJ2-7
clone_size: .
v_call: TRBV7-2
cdr3_aa: CASRPHLAGNNEQYF
cdr3_nt: TGTGCCAGCAGACCACATCTAGCGGGGAACAACGAGCAGTACTTC

d_call: TRBD2
j_call: TRBJ2-7
clone_size: .
v_call: TRBV19
cdr3_aa: CASSILAGDSYEQYF
cdr3_nt: TGTGCCAGTAGTATACTAGCGGGGGACTCCTACGAGCAGTACTTC

d_call: .
j_call: TRBJ1-3
clone_size: few
v_call: TRBV5-1
cdr3_aa: CASSLVTWEGGDGNTIYF
cdr3_nt: TGCGCCAGCAGCTTGGTAACGTGGGAAGGAGGGGATGGAAACACCATATATTTT

d_call: TRBD2
j_call: TRBJ2-5
clone_size: .
v_call: TRBV30
cdr3_aa: CAWSVGGVGQETQYF
cdr3_nt: TGTGCCTGGAGTGTCGGGGGGGTGGGCCAAGAGACCCAGTACTTC

d_call: TRBD1
j_call: TRBJ2-3
clone_size: .
v_call: TRBV28
cdr3_aa: CASSSGQGRPDTQYF
cdr3_nt: TGTGCCAGCAGTTCGGGACAGGGGCGGCCAGATACGCAGTATTTT

d_call: TRBD1
j_call: TRBJ1-5
clone_size: .
v_call: TRBV19
cdr3_aa: CASRYRGPFQPQHF
cdr3_nt: TGTGCCAGTAGGTACAGGGGGCCGTTTCAGCCCCAGCATTTT

d_call: .
j_call: TRBJ2-5
clone_size: .
v_call: TRBV10-3
cdr3_aa: CAISDGETQYF
cdr3_nt: TGTGCCATCAGTGACGGGGAGACCCAGTACTTC

d_call: .
j_call: TRBJ2-1
clone_size: .
v_call: TRBV25-1
cdr3_aa: CASSEESLGSDNEQFF
cdr3_nt: TGTGCCAGCAGTGAGGAGAGTCTGGGATCGGACAATGAGCAGTTCTTC